This TCR beta chain appears in the sequencing data of a study of T cells of healthy individuals. TCRdb re-called the 5' RACE reads with MiXCR, one entry per CDR3 protein. This table holds more than 60,000 distinct CDR3 sequences, 16% found once. From germline, CDR1 is SGDLS and CDR2 YYNGEE. The CDR3 runs to 15 residues. V trimming: 0 bases; J trimming: 6 bases; junction bases outside the gene matches: 8. The chain recombines TRBV9 with TRBJ2-7, with 8 nucleotides matching TRBD1. The source of this sequence is a human donor in good health. CDR3 nucleotide sequence: TGTGCCAGCAGCGTAGACGGCAGGGGGCAGGGCGAGCAGTACTTC. This gives the protein CASSVDGRGQGEQYF.